This T cell receptor beta chain is from a study of control samples from healthy donors and cancer patients (dated by TCRdb to 2020 to 2022). The receptor library was made with the immunoSEQ multiplex PCR assay. Held by TCRdb, this immuneACCESS table contains in-frame sequences only and omits some clones. Under half of the omission traces to an unresolved V gene where checked; the cause of the rest is unknown. The sample data list 150,000 to 200,000 clones, and around 91% of these were observed just once. The ten most abundant clones make up around 1.5% of the sample. In the case of this clone: No cognate antigen has been identified for it. Base qualities were left out, and no much larger clone turns up one base away.

The TCR comes from a woman between 50 and 59 years old in good health. The sample was blood.

The CDR3 reads as follows: CASSLGTGSDTQYF. The DNA sequence follows: TGTGCCAGCAGCTTGGGTACAGGGTCAGATACGCAGTATTTT. This chain is built from TRBV5-6 and TRBJ2-3; perhaps TRBD1 is the D gene, with 6 bases matching. V and J lose 0 bases and 4 bases, and a span of 9 bases separates them. The CDR3 has 14 amino acids, counting the end cysteine and phenylalanine. Solely the CDR3 DNA is kept, with 42 bases framed from the first base. Via the germline V gene, CDR1 is SGHDT and CDR2 YYEEEE.